This TCR beta chain comes out of a study of vaccination effects on CD4 cells after COVID-19. In regard to this clone: Antigen specificity is unknown.

Sequencing was preceded by expansion of antigen-specific CD4+ T cells with viral peptide pools in the ViraFEST assay. Culturing for about ten days preceded CD4+ T cell isolation. It was between March and December 2020 that the person had a SARS-CoV-2 infection confirmed by PCR. TCRdb keeps only in-frame clones here, not all; method: immunoSEQ multiplex PCR. The sample consists of approximately 33,000 clones, roughly 69% of them appearing once. This TCR was sampled from a human donor who had a prior SARS-CoV-2 infection. The source was CD4+ T cells from PBMCs cultured with HCoV-NL63 spike peptides, collected before COVID-19 vaccination.

The CDR3 loop reads CASSPLSGGASDTQYF. Written as DNA, the CDR3 is TGTGCCAGCAGTCCACTTAGCGGGGGGGCTTCAGATACGCAGTATTTT. The chain is built from TRBV28 and TRBJ2-3; 11 nucleotides line up with TRBD2. The V segment lost 5 bases and the J segment 4 bases; nucleotides outside the gene matches: 8. Germline CDR1 MDHEN, CDR2 SYDVKM. The length of the CDR3 is 16 residues.